The rows below give T cell receptor beta chains drawn from one sample of a study of shared clonotypes between healthy human individuals. Libraries were prepared by immunoSEQ multiplex PCR; TCRdb keeps only in-frame clonotypes and omits some of them. The sample shows some 600,000 clones, about 95% of them seen only once. The sequenced sample consisted of naive CD8+ T cells sorted from blood. All receptors come from a woman aged 25 to 39 in good health. Both conserved end residues are part of each CDR3. A D gene is named only where the DNA matches it firmly. Expanded clones get a size class; other rows say once, few or many, or leave the size out.

v_gene	abundance	j_gene	d_gene	CDR3aa	CDR3nt
TRBV7-8	NA	TRBJ1-5	NA	CASSLETHSNQPQHF	TGTGCCAGCAGCTTAGAGACGCATAGCAATCAGCCCCAGCATTTT
TRBV2	NA	TRBJ2-7	NA	CASSEALPKGSYEQYF	TGTGCCAGCAGTGAAGCTCTACCGAAAGGGTCCTACGAGCAGTACTTC
TRBV6-6	NA	TRBJ2-7	NA	CASSPGGYEQYF	TGTGCCAGCAGCCCCGGTGGCTACGAGCAGTACTTC
TRBV29-1	NA	TRBJ2-7	NA	CSVVGLGVDEQYF	TGCAGCGTTGTAGGATTGGGCGTCGACGAGCAGTACTTC
TRBV6-5	NA	TRBJ2-4	TRBD2	CASSLTSGIAKNIQYF	TGTGCCAGCAGTTTGACTAGCGGGATAGCCAAAAACATTCAGTACTTC
TRBV4-1	NA	TRBJ1-2	NA	CASSLHGGNGYTF	TGCGCCAGCAGCCTTCACGGAGGGAATGGCTACACCTTC
TRBV5-6	NA	TRBJ2-1	TRBD2	CASSSGLVDYNEQFF	TGTGCCAGCAGCTCCGGACTAGTCGACTACAATGAGCAGTTCTTC
TRBV5-4	once	TRBJ2-1	NA	CASSAEGEQFF	TGTGCCAGCAGCGCTGAGGGTGAGCAGTTCTTC
TRBV19	NA	TRBJ2-7	NA	CASSDYGGTYEQYF	TGTGCCAGTAGTGATTATGGAGGTACCTACGAGCAGTACTTC
TRBV7-9	NA	TRBJ2-5	TRBD1	CASSLDRDRRPPQETQYF	TGTGCCAGCAGCTTAGATCGGGACAGGCGACCACCTCAAGAGACCCAGTACTTC
TRBV5-4	many	TRBJ2-5	NA	CASSLESEETQYF	TGTGCCAGCAGCTTGGAGTCAGAAGAGACCCAGTACTTC
TRBV13	NA	TRBJ2-7	NA	CASSSGDNSYEQYF	TGTGCCAGCAGCTCCGGGGACAACTCCTACGAGCAGTACTTC
TRBV27	NA	TRBJ1-2	TRBD1	CASSIDRGDYGYTF	TGTGCCAGCAGTATCGACAGGGGGGACTATGGCTACACCTTC
TRBV7-9	NA	TRBJ2-7	TRBD1	CASSPAETGDHEQYF	TGTGCCAGCAGCCCAGCAGAGACAGGGGACCACGAGCAGTACTTC
TRBV28	NA	TRBJ2-1	TRBD2	CASSALAGVYNEQFF	TGTGCCAGCAGTGCTTTAGCGGGAGTTTACAATGAGCAGTTCTTC
TRBV11-2	NA	TRBJ2-3	NA	CASSLDSDTQYF	TGTGCCAGCAGCTTAGATTCAGATACGCAGTATTTT
TRBV29-1	NA	TRBJ2-1	NA	CSVEDFAGVSRYEQFF	TGCAGCGTTGAAGATTTTGCAGGGGTGAGTCGGTATGAGCAGTTCTTC
TRBV7-9	NA	TRBJ2-7	NA	CASSLTQNYYEQYF	TGTGCCAGCAGCTTAACCCAAAACTACTACGAGCAGTACTTC
TRBV15	NA	TRBJ2-1	NA	CATSRAARGYNEQFF	TGTGCCACCAGCAGAGCTGCGCGGGGATACAATGAGCAGTTCTTC
TRBV6-1	once	TRBJ1-2	NA	CATFIGTGYTF	TGTGCCACATTTATCGGGACTGGCTACACCTTC